The T cell receptor (beta chain) under discussion was sequenced for a study of regulatory T cells in long-lasting Graves disease. Stated time point: newly diagnosed GD, antithyroid drugs for less than 3 months. After RNA was extracted from PBMCs, the TCR library was made from it. Approximately 9.6 milliliters of peripheral blood were drawn into EDTA tubes. This clonotype was observed many times. CDR1 is MDHEN, CDR2 SYDVKM, per germline. Trimming cost V 8 bases and J 3 bases; bases outside gene matches: 4. The CDR3 runs 13 residues. For TCR beta, libraries came from iRepertoire HTBI primers and Arm-PCR of CDR3 regions. TCRdb used MiXCR to reprocess the multiplex PCR reads, holding one entry per CDR3 protein. This table holds roughly 420,000 distinct CDR3 sequences, around 17% found once. The data were also submitted as part of a second study, on T cells in Graves' hyperthyroidism and ophthalmopathy. This second study notes: The primer set for the first-round RT-PCR of the TCR CDR3 was HTBI. Blood also contained most expanded thyroid clonotypes above 0.001.

This sequence originates from a woman aged 25-40 years with Graves disease. The material sequenced was peripheral blood mononuclear cells (PBMCs), taken at new diagnosis, from a patient treated with antithyroid drugs. The chain recombines TRBV28 with TRBJ2-7; 10 nucleotides match TRBD1. The CDR3, as DNA: TGTGCCAGCCACGACAGGGGGCTCTACGAGCAGTACTTC. Residues: CASHDRGLYEQYF.